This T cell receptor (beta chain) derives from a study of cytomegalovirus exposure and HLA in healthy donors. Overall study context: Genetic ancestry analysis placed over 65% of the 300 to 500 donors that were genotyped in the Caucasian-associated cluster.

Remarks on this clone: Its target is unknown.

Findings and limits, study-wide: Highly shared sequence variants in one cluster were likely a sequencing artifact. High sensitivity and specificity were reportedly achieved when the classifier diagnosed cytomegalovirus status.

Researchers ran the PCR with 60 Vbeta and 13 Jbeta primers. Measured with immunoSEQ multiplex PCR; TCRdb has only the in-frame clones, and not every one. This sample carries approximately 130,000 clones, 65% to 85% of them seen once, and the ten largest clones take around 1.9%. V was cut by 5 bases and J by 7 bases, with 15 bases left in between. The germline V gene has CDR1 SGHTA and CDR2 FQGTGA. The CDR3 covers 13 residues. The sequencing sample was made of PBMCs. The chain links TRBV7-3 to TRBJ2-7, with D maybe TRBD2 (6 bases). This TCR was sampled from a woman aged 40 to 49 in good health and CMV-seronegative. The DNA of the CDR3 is TGTGCCAGCAGCCCTAAGGGCGGGGCAGAGCAGTACTTC. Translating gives CASSPKGGAEQYF. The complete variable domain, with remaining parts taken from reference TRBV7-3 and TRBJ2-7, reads GAGVSQTPSNKVTEKGKYVELRCDPISGHTALYWYRQSLGQGPEFLIYFQGTGAADDSGLPNDRFFAVRPEGSVSTLKIQRTERGDSAVYLCASSPKGGAEQYFGPGTRLTVT.